The next 31 T cell receptor beta chains were all read from a single sample in a study of cytomegalovirus exposure and HLA in healthy donors. Amplification used 60 Vbeta primers and 13 Jbeta primers. Clones were sequenced by immunoSEQ multiplex PCR, and TCRdb holds only the in-frame ones, with some missing. Counted here are roughly 160,000 clones, roughly 85% occurring once; the ten biggest clones make up 2.1%. Sequenced input: PBMCs. These receptors were taken from a middle-aged man in good health and CMV-seronegative.

This chain joins TRBV7-9 and TRBJ1-1; 9 bases are a match to TRBD1. The trim removed 4 bases at V and 8 bases at J, leaving 11 bases unmatched. Germline V gives CDR1 SEHNR, CDR2 FQNEAQ (reference sequence). CDR3 length: 15 residues. The CDR3 nucleotides read TGTGCCAGCAGCTCTCCGGGACAGGGCTCGTCAGAAGCTTTCTTT. Protein sequence: CASSSPGQGSSEAFF.

The J gene is TRBJ2-1, the V gene TRBV19; 7 bases line up with TRBD2. Trimming took 9 bases from V and 6 from J; bases not matched to a gene: 14. The CDR3 runs 15 residues. CDR1 is LNHDA, CDR2 SQIVND, per germline (reference sequence). The CDR3 DNA follows: TGTGCCAGCCCACGGGAGCGGGAAAAGGGCAATGAGCAGTTCTTC. This codes for CASPREREKGNEQFF.

The chain joins TRBV28 to TRBJ2-3; 10 nucleotides agree with TRBD2. V trimming: 8 bases; J trimming: 1 base; junction bases outside the gene matches: 9. This CDR3 is built from 16 residues. Looked up from germline, CDR1 is MDHEN and CDR2 is SYDVKM. CDR3 sequence: CASASPGTSGTDTQYF. The DNA for the CDR3 is TGTGCCAGCGCCTCCCCCGGGACTAGCGGCACAGATACGCAGTATTTT.

The rearrangement uses TRBV25-1 and TRBJ2-7, with D perhaps TRBD1 (6 bases). The V gene's germline CDR1 is MGHDK and CDR2 SYGVNS. The V end lost 7 bases, the J end lost 4 bases, and 17 bases lay between the germline ends. The CDR3 covers 14 residues. The CDR3 DNA reads TGTGCCAGCACTATAGAGAGGACAGCGTACGAGCAGTACTTC. As protein: CASTIERTAYEQYF.

A remark on this clone: The junction shows a germline mismatch at one end, possibly a read error. The J gene is TRBJ2-7, the V gene TRBV7-7, with 8 bases aligning to TRBD1. Germline CDR1 SSHAT, CDR2 FNYEAQ (reference sequence). This CDR3 region has 13 residues. The CDR3 DNA reads TGTGCTAGCAGCTCCGGACAGGGAAACGAGCAGTACTTC. Its translation is CASSSGQGNEQYF.

This rearrangement joins TRBV5-4 to TRBJ2-1; D perhaps matches TRBD2 (5 bases). The CDR3 length is 13 residues. Germline loops: CDR1 SGHNT, CDR2 YYREEE (reference sequence). The germline V and J ends were trimmed by 2 bases and 6 bases, with 9 bases remaining between them. CDR3: CASSLDYLNEQFF. DNA of the CDR3: TGTGCCAGCAGCTTAGACTACCTCAATGAGCAGTTCTTC.

This clone was seen once. This chain connects TRBV7-9 to TRBJ2-7; D gene ambiguous. V lost 5 bases to trimming and J lost 6 bases, with 11 bases between them. This CDR3 spans 12 amino acids. Germline loops: CDR1 SEHNR, CDR2 FQNEAQ (reference sequence). Here the CDR3 reads CASSLTLAEQYF. The CDR3, as DNA: TGTGCCAGCAGCCTCACCCTGGCCGAGCAGTACTTC.

This chain connects TRBV10-3 to TRBJ2-3; perhaps TRBD2 as D (6 bases). Trimming removed 10 bases from V and 0 bases from J, with 14 bases in between. This CDR3 is built from 14 residues. Germline-derived CDR1 and CDR2 are ENHRY and SYGVKD. CDR3 loop: CATSTSPSTDTQYF. The CDR3 DNA follows: TGTGCCACCTCAACTAGCCCGAGCACAGATACGCAGTATTTT.

This chain connects TRBV5-6 to TRBJ2-7; possibly TRBD2 for D (5 bases). The germline V gene encodes CDR1 SGHDT and CDR2 YYEEEE. The CDR3 consists of 15 residues. Trimming removed 7 bases from V and 6 bases from J, with 23 bases in between. The CDR3 DNA sequence: TGTGCCAGCGGGAGTCGGATGAACGGCTTGTCCGAGCAGTACTTC. Translated, it gives CASGSRMNGLSEQYF.

The rearrangement uses TRBV5-4 and TRBJ2-5; D may be TRBD2 (7 bases). In germline, CDR1 is SGHNT, CDR2 YYREEE (reference sequence). V was shortened by 3 bases and J by 1 base, with 10 bases between the two germline ends. The CDR3 length is 14 residues. CDR3 in DNA: TGTGCCAGCAGCTGGAGGGGGGGCCAAGAGACCCAGTACTTC. Protein: CASSWRGGQETQYF.

The CDR3 loop is CASSLWVGGGNQPQHF. The DNA for the CDR3 is TGTGCCAGCAGTTTATGGGTGGGCGGGGGCAATCAGCCCCAGCATTTT. J is TRBJ1-5 and V is TRBV28; D unclear. The germline V gene has CDR1 MDHEN and CDR2 SYDVKM. Trimming stripped 0 bases from V and 2 bases from J, with 11 bases between. This CDR3 comprises 16 residues.

The chain links TRBV7-2 to TRBJ2-7; D gene uncertain. Germline V lookup: CDR1 SGHTA, CDR2 FQGNSA. Trimming removed 2 bases from V and 6 bases from J, with 8 bases in between. This CDR3 has 12 residues. CDR3 loop: CASSLSSREQYF. In nucleotides, the CDR3 is TGTGCCAGCAGCTTAAGTTCGCGCGAGCAGTACTTC.

The rearrangement uses TRBV11-2 and TRBJ2-1, with 9 bases lining up with TRBD2. Germline-derived CDR1 and CDR2 are SGHAT and FQNNGV. With 6 bases clipped from V and 6 bases from J, the junction kept 9 bases outside the gene matches. The CDR3 has 15 residues. The CDR3 protein is CASRSLAGRGNEQFF. CDR3 in DNA: TGTGCCAGCAGATCCCTAGCGGGGCGGGGCAATGAGCAGTTCTTC.

Details on this clone: One end of the junction is discordant with germline, which a read error may explain. CDR3 amino acids: CASSQEVHQEAQYF. The CDR3 DNA is TGTGCCAGCAGTCAGGAGGTGCATCAAGAGGCCCAGTACTTC. The chain recombines TRBV5-4 with TRBJ2-5; tentatively, D is TRBD2 (5 bases). The CDR3 is made up of 14 amino acids. Looked up from germline, CDR1 is SGHNT and CDR2 is YYREEE (reference sequence). Using reference TRBV5-4 and TRBJ2-5 for the parts outside the CDR3, the full variable domain is ETGVTQSPTHLIKTRGQQVTLRCSSQSGHNTVSWYQQALGQGPQFIFQYYREEENGRGNFPPRFSGLQFPNYSSELNVNALELDDSALYLCASSQEVHQEAQYFGPGTRLLVL.

Only one count was recorded for this clone. The V gene is TRBV6-5, the J gene TRBJ2-4, with a possible D match to TRBD2 (5 bases). Deletions cut 0 bases from V and 8 bases from J, with 11 bases between. CDR1 and CDR2 (germline): MNHEY, SVGAGI. The CDR3 loop spans 14 amino acids. CDR3 nucleotides: TGTGCCAGCAGTTACTCTCGTGAGGGCTACATTCAGTACTTC. It yields the protein CASSYSREGYIQYF.

On this clone: The junction differs from germline at one of its ends, possibly a read error. The chain has TRBV28 and TRBJ2-6, with D perhaps TRBD1 (5 bases). Germline CDR1 reads MDHEN; CDR2 reads SYDVKM. The CDR3 extends over 17 amino acids. Written as DNA, the CDR3 is TGTGCCAACCCCCGTTTTGGGCCTACTTCTGGGGCCAACGGCCTGACTTTC. This encodes CANPRFGPTSGANGLTF.

J is TRBJ1-5 and V is TRBV4-1, with 7 bases lining up with TRBD1. The V and J ends lost 0 bases and 4 bases, in that order; junction bases with no gene match: 3. Per the germline V gene, CDR1 is MGHRA and CDR2 is YSYEKL. There are 15 residues in the CDR3. CDR3 residues: CASSQDRTGNQPQHF. In DNA, the CDR3 is TGCGCCAGCAGCCAAGATAGGACAGGTAATCAGCCCCAGCATTTT.

The chain is built from TRBV7-8 and TRBJ2-2; maybe TRBD1 (6 bases). The CDR3 spans 13 residues. V lost 3 bases to trimming and J lost 10 bases, with 12 bases between them. The germline CDR1 and CDR2 sequences are SGHVS and FQNEAQ. CDR3 DNA sequence: TGTGCCAGCAGCTTTCCGTACAGGGAGGAGCTGTTTTTT. Protein: CASSFPYREELFF.

V usage is TRBV5-1 and J usage is TRBJ2-5; 8 bases agree with TRBD1. This CDR3 is built from 15 residues. Trimming took 4 bases from V and 3 from J; bases not matched to a gene: 8. The V gene's germline CDR1 is SGHRS and CDR2 YFSETQ. CDR3 bases: TGCGCCAGCAGCAAAACAGGGGGTTCGGAAGAGACCCAGTACTTC. Translation gives CASSKTGGSEETQYF.

This chain uses TRBV5-1 with TRBJ1-1, with TRBD1 as a possible D gene (5 bases). This CDR3 has 13 amino acids. V was trimmed by 7 bases and J by 11 bases, leaving 21 bases between them. Germline V gene data show CDR1 as SGHRS and CDR2 as YFSETQ. The CDR3 DNA reads TGCGCCAGCGCCCGACAGTCGTCTCTGGGGGCTTTCTTT. This gives the protein CASARQSSLGAFF.

The chain employs TRBV5-6 and TRBJ1-5, with 9 bases identical to TRBD1. Trimming cost V 2 bases and J 7 bases; bases outside gene matches: 4. Germline assignment: CDR1 SGHDT and CDR2 YYEEEE. The CDR3 contains 14 residues. In DNA form, the CDR3 reads TGTGCCAGCAGCTTCTTTGGACAGGGGCAGCCCCAGCATTTT. This gives the protein CASSFFGQGQPQHF.

The chain combines TRBV6-5 with TRBJ2-7, with D possibly matching TRBD2 (6 bases). V lost 0 bases, J lost 4 bases, and 16 bases lay in between. Germline V lookup: CDR1 MNHEY, CDR2 SVGAGI. This CDR3 is 16 amino acids long. The DNA for the CDR3 is TGTGCCAGCAGTTACTCGGGCGGGAAGAGTTTTTACGAGCAGTACTTC. Translating it yields CASSYSGGKSFYEQYF.

Only a few counts were recorded for this clone. CDR3: CASSSSQDYGYTF. The DNA for the CDR3 is TGTGCCAGCAGCTCTAGCCAGGACTATGGCTACACCTTC. This chain connects TRBV9 to TRBJ1-2; no clear D. CDR1 is SGDLS, CDR2 YYNGEE, per germline. This CDR3 region has 13 residues. Trimming took 4 bases from V and 3 from J, leaving 10 bases between them.

The rearrangement links TRBV28 to TRBJ2-3; D is unresolved. The germline V and J ends were trimmed by 6 bases and 1 base, with 14 bases remaining between them. The CDR3 contains 15 residues. The germline gives CDR1 MDHEN, CDR2 SYDVKM. CDR3 coding DNA: TGTGCCAGCAGAAATCACCTAGGAGGCACAGATACGCAGTATTTT. This sequence encodes CASRNHLGGTDTQYF.

The V and J genes are TRBV11-2 and TRBJ2-2; a possible D gene is TRBD1 (6 bases). Between the trimmed V and J ends, which lost 7 bases and 2 bases, there was a span of 20 bases. The CDR3 is made up of 17 amino acids. CDR1 is SGHAT and CDR2 is FQNNGV in the germline V gene. The CDR3 region has the DNA TGTGCCAGCAACACCCCTCAGGGGCAGCCAAACACCGGGGAGCTGTTTTTT. This sequence encodes CASNTPQGQPNTGELFF. The variable domain in full, completed from reference TRBV11-2 and TRBJ2-2, reads EAGVAQSPRYKIIEKRQSVAFWCNPISGHATLYWYQQILGQGPKLLIQFQNNGVVDDSQLPKDRFSAERLKGVDSTLKIQPAKLEDSAVYLCASNTPQGQPNTGELFFGEGSRLTVL.

V gene TRBV6-1 combines with J gene TRBJ2-7, with 9 bases lining up with TRBD2. V shed 7 bases and J 1 base; nucleotides not matched to a gene: 5. The CDR3 is made up of 14 amino acids. Looked up from germline, CDR1 is MNHNS and CDR2 is SASEGT. The CDR3 is CASKGLAESYEQYF. CDR3 nucleotide sequence: TGTGCCAGCAAGGGACTAGCAGAGTCCTACGAGCAGTACTTC.

The chain joins TRBV4-3 to TRBJ2-1, with D maybe TRBD2 (6 bases). Germline V gives CDR1 LGHNA, CDR2 YSLEER. Trimming shortened V by 0 bases and J by 9 bases, and 21 bases separated the two germline ends. CDR3 length: 17 residues. CDR3 sequence reads: CASSQEVWGEDQGEQFF. The DNA for the CDR3 is TGCGCCAGCAGCCAAGAGGTATGGGGGGAGGACCAGGGTGAGCAGTTCTTC.

This chain connects TRBV29-1 to TRBJ2-1, with a tentative D call TRBD2 (5 bases). Per germline, CDR1 SQVTM and CDR2 ANQGSEA. Trimming left V 2 bases short and J 7 bases short, with 12 bases between. This CDR3 is 13 amino acids long. The CDR3 bases are TGCAGCGTTGAAAGGCGGGTTCAAAATGAGCAGTTCTTC. It encodes CSVERRVQNEQFF.

V usage is TRBV5-4 and J usage is TRBJ2-1; TRBD2 matches at 9 bases. This CDR3 is 14 amino acids long. Germline-derived CDR1 and CDR2 are SGHNT and YYREEE (reference sequence). CDR3 sequence reads: CAGGREGPGDEQFF. The CDR3 DNA sequence: TGTGCAGGAGGGCGGGAGGGTCCGGGGGATGAGCAGTTCTTC.

The chain combines TRBV30 with TRBJ1-4; weak D call: TRBD1 (5 bases). Germline loops: CDR1 GTSNPN, CDR2 SVGIG (reference sequence). This CDR3 contains 14 residues. V lost 8 bases, J lost 4 bases, and 17 bases lay in between. CDR3 loop: CAGSREAFNEKLFF. In DNA, the CDR3 is TGTGCCGGTTCCAGGGAGGCGTTTAATGAAAAACTGTTTTTT.

This chain connects TRBV2 to TRBJ2-1; 10 bases are shared with TRBD1. From germline, CDR1 is SNHLY and CDR2 FYNNEI. The CDR3 consists of 14 residues. V lost 7 bases to trimming and J lost 6 bases; unmatched junction nucleotides: 6. CDR3 sequence: CASTGQGNFNEQFF. CDR3 bases: TGTGCCAGCACGGGACAGGGGAATTTCAATGAGCAGTTCTTC.